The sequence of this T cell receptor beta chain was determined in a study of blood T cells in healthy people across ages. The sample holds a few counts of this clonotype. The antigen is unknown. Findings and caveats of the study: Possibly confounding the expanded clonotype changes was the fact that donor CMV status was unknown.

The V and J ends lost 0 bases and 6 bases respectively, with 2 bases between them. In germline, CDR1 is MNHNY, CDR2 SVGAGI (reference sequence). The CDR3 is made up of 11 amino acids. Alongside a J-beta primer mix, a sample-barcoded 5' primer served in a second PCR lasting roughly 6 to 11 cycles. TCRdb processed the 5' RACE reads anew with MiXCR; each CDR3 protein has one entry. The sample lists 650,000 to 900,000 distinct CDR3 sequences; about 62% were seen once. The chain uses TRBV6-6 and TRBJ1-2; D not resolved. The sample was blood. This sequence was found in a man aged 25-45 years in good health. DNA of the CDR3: TGTGCCAGCAGTTACTCGAATGGCTACACCTTC. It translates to CASSYSNGYTF.